This TCR beta chain was sequenced for a study of cytomegalovirus exposure and HLA in healthy donors. Study-level points and caveats: The likely explanation for a cluster of highly shared sequence variants was sequencing artifact.

PCR used 60 Vbeta primers and 13 Jbeta primers. TCRdb's table, derived via immunoSEQ multiplex PCR, lists solely in-frame clones and lacks some. This sample carries roughly 18,000 clones, more than 60% of them seen once, and the ten largest clones take 3% to 4.5%. Remarks on this clone: As yet, its antigen is unknown.

The sample was PBMCs. The source of this sequence is a man aged 18 to 30 in good health and CMV-seronegative.

CDR3 region: CAWSAGTSGGNSYNEQFF. The CDR3 bases are TGTGCCTGGAGTGCCGGGACTAGCGGGGGGAACTCCTACAATGAGCAGTTCTTC. The chain combines TRBV30 with TRBJ2-1; 15 positions match TRBD2. Germline-derived CDR1 and CDR2 are GTSNPN and SVGIG (reference sequence). The CDR3 covers 18 residues. J was trimmed by 0 bases and V by 1 base; bases with no gene match: 4.